This T cell receptor (beta chain) was identified during a study of blood T cells in healthy people across ages. The wider study: Per every two T cells, about one barcoded beta molecule was captured by template switching.

About this clonotype itself: Its antigen is unidentified.

Per-sample PBMC isolation yielded at least 6.5 million cells. This CDR3 has 15 amino acids. The V end was cut by 6 bases, the J end by 12 bases, with 24 bases between. A J-beta primer mix and a sample-barcoded 5' primer were used in a second PCR of about 7 to 12 cycles. TCRdb passed the 5' RACE reads through MiXCR, listing each CDR3 protein once. The data contain about 1.7 million distinct CDR3 sequences, about 30% of them singletons. General study points: Long-lived donors had more naive CD4+ cells and higher diversity than aged donors. Observed TCR beta diversity showed a strong correlation with the percentage of naive T cells as measured by flow cytometry.

Source material: blood. The TCR was taken from a woman aged 25 to 39 in good health. This chain links TRBV12-3 or TRBV12-4 with TRBJ2-1, with D perhaps TRBD2 (6 bases). CDR3: CASRSGTGGWDRQFF. CDR3 coding DNA: TGTGCCAGCAGGTCCGGGACTGGCGGGTGGGATCGGCAGTTCTTC.